This T cell receptor (beta chain) appears in the sequencing data of a study of cytomegalovirus exposure and HLA in healthy donors. Notes on the study in general: What was likely a sequencing artifact was a cluster of highly shared sequence variants. Compared with the approximately 680-donor mean, an Asian-associated ancestry cluster reportedly had fewer N-insertions, according to a later analysis. For most TCR sequences rarity was the rule, although some public TCRs occurred in many donors.

With regard to this clone: Antigen: not known.

Vbeta (60) and Jbeta (13) primers were used in the PCR. Measured with immunoSEQ multiplex PCR; TCRdb has only the in-frame clones, and not every one. The sample has 91,000 or so clones, about 80% seen once. The germline V and J ends were trimmed by 8 bases and 1 base, with 15 bases remaining between them. This CDR3 is built from 15 residues. Per germline, CDR1 MNHNS and CDR2 SASEGT. Sequences were obtained from PBMCs. This receptor was identified in a man aged 30 to 39 in good health and CMV-seropositive. This chain uses TRBV6-1 with TRBJ2-4, with D possibly matching TRBD1 (5 bases). The CDR3 DNA reads TGTGCCAGCGTACCCGTTGGGGCGGCCAAAAACATTCAGTACTTC. It specifies CASVPVGAAKNIQYF.